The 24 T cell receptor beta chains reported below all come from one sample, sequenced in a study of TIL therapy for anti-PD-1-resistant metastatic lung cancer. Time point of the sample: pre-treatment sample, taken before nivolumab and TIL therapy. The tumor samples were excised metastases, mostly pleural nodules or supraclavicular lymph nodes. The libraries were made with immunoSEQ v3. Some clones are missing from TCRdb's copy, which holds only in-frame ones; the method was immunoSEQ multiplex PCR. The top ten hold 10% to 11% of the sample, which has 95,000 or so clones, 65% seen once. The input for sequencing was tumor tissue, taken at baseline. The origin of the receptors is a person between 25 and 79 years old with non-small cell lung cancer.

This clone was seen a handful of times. The CDR3 nucleotides are TGCGCCAGCAGACTAGCGGGGCAAGAGACCCAGTACTTC. It yields the protein CASRLAGQETQYF. The chain links TRBV10-2 to TRBJ2-5; 10 bases align to TRBD2. CDR1 is WSHSY, CDR2 SAAADI, per germline. The CDR3 totals 13 residues. V trimming: 6 bases; J trimming: 2 bases; junction bases outside the gene matches: 0.

The CDR3 loop is CASRPPVGGYTF. CDR3 bases: TGTGCCAGCAGGCCTCCTGTAGGTGGCTACACCTTC. The chain joins TRBV5-4 to TRBJ1-2; D not certain. V lost 5 bases and J 7 bases, leaving 12 bases between the germline ends. The length of the CDR3 is 12 residues. CDR1 is SGHNT, CDR2 YYREEE, per germline (reference sequence).

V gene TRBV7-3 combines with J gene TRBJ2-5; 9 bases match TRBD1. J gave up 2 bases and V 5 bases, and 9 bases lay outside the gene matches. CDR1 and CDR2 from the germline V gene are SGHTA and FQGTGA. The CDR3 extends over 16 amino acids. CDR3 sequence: CASSLEDRGGQETQYF. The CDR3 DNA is TGTGCCAGCAGCCTTGAGGACAGGGGAGGTCAAGAGACCCAGTACTTC.

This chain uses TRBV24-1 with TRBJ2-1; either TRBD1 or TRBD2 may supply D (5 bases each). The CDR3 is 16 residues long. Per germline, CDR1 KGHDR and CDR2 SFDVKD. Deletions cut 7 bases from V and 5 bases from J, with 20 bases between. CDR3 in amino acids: CATSEPGTGRDNEQFF. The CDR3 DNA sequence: TGTGCCACCAGCGAGCCGGGGACGGGGCGTGACAATGAGCAGTTCTTC.

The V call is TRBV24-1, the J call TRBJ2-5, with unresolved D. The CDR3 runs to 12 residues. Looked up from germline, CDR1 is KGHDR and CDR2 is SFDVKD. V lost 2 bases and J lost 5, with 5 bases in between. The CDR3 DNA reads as TGTGCCACCAGTGATTCCGGGGAGACCCAGTACTTC. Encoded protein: CATSDSGETQYF.

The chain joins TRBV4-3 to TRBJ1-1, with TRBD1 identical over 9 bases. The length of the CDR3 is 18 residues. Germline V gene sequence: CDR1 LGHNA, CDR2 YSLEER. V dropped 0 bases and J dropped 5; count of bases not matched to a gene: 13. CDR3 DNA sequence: TGCGCCAGCAGCCAAGATCTCATCTTCGGGACAGGGAGGACTGAAGCTTTCTTT. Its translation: CASSQDLIFGTGRTEAFF.

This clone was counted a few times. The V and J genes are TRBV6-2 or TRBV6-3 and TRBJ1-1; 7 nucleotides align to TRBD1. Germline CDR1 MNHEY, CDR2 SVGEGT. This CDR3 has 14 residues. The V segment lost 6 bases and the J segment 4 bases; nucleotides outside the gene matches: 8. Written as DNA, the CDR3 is TGTGCCAGCAGGCCTTGGACAGGCGGCACTGAAGCTTTCTTT. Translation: CASRPWTGGTEAFF.

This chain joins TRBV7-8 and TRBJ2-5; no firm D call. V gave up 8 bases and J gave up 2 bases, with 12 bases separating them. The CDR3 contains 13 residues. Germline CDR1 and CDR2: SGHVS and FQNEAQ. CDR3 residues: CASYKTRQETQYF. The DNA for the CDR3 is TGTGCCAGCTATAAGACACGGCAAGAGACCCAGTACTTC.

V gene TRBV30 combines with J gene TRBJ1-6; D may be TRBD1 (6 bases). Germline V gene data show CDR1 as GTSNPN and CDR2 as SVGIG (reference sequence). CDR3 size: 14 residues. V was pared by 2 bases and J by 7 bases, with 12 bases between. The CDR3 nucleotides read TGTGCCTGGAGTTTCAGGGGTGGCAATTCACCCCTCCACTTT. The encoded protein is CAWSFRGGNSPLHF.

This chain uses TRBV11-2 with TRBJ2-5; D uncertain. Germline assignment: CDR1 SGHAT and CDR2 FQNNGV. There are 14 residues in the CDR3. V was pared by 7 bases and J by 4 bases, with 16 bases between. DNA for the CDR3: TGTGCCAGCACCGACTCTAGGGCTTTAGAGACCCAGTACTTC. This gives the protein CASTDSRALETQYF.

The CDR3 is CSVEFAYEQYF. As DNA, the CDR3 is TGCAGCGTTGAATTTGCCTACGAGCAGTACTTC. The J gene is TRBJ2-7, the V gene TRBV29-1; no clear D. Germline V gene lookup returns CDR1 SQVTM and CDR2 ANQGSEA. V lost 2 bases and J lost 2, with 4 bases in between. The CDR3 runs 11 residues.

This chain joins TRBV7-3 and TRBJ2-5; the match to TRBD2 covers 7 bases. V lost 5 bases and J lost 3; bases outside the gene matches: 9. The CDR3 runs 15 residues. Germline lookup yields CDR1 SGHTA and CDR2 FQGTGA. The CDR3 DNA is TGTGCCAGCAGCCCAAGCGCCGGGACTAAAGAGACCCAGTACTTC. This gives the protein CASSPSAGTKETQYF.

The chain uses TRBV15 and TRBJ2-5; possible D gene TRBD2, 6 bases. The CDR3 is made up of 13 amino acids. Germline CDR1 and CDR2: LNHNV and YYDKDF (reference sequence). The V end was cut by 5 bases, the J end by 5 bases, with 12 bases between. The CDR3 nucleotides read TGTGCCACCAGCTCAGGAGGGATGGAGACCCAGTACTTC. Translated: CATSSGGMETQYF. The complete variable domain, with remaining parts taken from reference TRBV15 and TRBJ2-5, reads DAMVIQNPRYQVTQFGKPVTLSCSQTLNHNVMYWYQQKSSQAPKLLFHYYDKDFNNEADTPDNFQSRRPNTSFCFLDIRSPGLGDTAMYLCATSSGGMETQYFGPGTRLLVL.

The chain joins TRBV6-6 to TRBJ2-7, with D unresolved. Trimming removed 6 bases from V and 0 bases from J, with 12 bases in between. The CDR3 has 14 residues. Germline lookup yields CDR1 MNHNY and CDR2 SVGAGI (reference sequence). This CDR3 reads CASSRGIPSYEQYF. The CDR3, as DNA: TGTGCCAGCAGCCGCGGCATCCCCTCCTACGAGCAGTACTTC.

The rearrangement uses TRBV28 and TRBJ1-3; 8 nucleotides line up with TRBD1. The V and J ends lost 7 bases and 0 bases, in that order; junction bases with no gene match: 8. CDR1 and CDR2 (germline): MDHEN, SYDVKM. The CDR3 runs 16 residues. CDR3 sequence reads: CASTIPGTGSGNTIYF. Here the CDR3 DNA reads TGTGCCAGCACCATCCCGGGGACAGGCTCTGGAAACACCATATATTTT.

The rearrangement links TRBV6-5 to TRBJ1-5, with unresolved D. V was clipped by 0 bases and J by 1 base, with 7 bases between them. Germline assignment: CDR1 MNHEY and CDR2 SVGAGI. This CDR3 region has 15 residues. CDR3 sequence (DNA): TGTGCCAGCAGTTACTCGCGAGTGAGCAATCAGCCCCAGCATTTT. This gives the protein CASSYSRVSNQPQHF.

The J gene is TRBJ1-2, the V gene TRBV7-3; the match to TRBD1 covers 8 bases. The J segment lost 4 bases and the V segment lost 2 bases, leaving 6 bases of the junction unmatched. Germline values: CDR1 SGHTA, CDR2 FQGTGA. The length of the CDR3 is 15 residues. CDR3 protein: CASSLHPDRVYGYTF. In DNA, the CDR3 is TGTGCCAGCAGCTTACACCCGGACAGGGTCTATGGCTACACCTTC.

CDR3 residues: CASRVPRGNTEAFF. The CDR3 region has the DNA TGTGCCAGCAGGGTTCCCAGGGGGAACACTGAAGCTTTCTTT. V is TRBV6-5 and J is TRBJ1-1; D is perhaps TRBD1 (6 bases). Germline lookup yields CDR1 MNHEY and CDR2 SVGAGI. This CDR3 has 14 residues. V was cut by 6 bases and J by 1 base, with 12 bases left in between.

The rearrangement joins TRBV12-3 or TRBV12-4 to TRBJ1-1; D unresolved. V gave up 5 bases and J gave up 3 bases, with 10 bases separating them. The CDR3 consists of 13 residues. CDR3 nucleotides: TGTGCCAGCAGTCCCCAGACCGACACTGAAGCTTTCTTT. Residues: CASSPQTDTEAFF.

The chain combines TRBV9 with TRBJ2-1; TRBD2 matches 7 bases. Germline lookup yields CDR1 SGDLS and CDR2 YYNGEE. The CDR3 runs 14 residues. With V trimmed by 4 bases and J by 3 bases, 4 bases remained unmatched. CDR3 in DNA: TGTGCCAGCAGCACAGGACTAGACTACAATGAGCAGTTCTTC. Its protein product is CASSTGLDYNEQFF. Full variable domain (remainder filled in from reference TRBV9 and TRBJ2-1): DSGVTQTPKHLITATGQRVTLRCSPRSGDLSVYWYQQSLDQGLQFLIQYYNGEERAKGNILERFSAQQFPDLHSELNLSSLELGDSALYFCASSTGLDYNEQFFGPGTRLTVL.

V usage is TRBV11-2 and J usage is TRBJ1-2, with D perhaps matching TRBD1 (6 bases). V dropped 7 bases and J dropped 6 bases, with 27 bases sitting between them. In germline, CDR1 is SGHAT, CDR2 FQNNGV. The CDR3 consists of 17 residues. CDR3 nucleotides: TGTGCCAGCACTTCGGGGGCGGGACGGCGGAATATTCATGGCTACACCTTC. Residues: CASTSGAGRRNIHGYTF.

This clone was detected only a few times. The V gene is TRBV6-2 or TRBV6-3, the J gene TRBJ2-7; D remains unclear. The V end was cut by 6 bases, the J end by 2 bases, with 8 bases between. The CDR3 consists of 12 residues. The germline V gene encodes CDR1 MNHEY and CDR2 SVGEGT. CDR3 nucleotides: TGTGCCAGCAGCAATGGTCCCTACGAGCAGTACTTC. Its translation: CASSNGPYEQYF.

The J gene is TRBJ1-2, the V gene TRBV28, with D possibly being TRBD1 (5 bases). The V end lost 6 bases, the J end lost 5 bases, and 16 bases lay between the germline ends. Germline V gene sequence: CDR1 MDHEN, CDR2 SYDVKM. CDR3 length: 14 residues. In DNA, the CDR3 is TGTGCCAGCAGAATACTAGGGGTGGAATATGGCTACACCTTC. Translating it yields CASRILGVEYGYTF.

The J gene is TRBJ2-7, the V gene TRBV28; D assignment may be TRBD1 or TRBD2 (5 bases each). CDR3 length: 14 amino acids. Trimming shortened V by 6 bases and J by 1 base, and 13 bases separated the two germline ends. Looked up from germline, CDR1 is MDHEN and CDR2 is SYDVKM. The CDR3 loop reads CASSPGTLSYEQYF. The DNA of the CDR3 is TGTGCCAGCAGCCCCGGGACCCTTTCCTACGAGCAGTACTTC.